This TCR beta chain was profiled in a study of T cells in Graves' hyperthyroidism and ophthalmopathy. For the diagnoses, clinical symptoms, serum thyroxine and TRAb, thyroid ultrasound and orbital computed tomography were used. CDR1 SGHDT and CDR2 YYEEEE come from the germline V gene. This CDR3 contains 15 residues. Germline trimming cut 4 bases from V and 3 bases from J; bases unmatched to any gene: 9. Details on this clonotype: The antigen is undetermined.

Study-wide results and caveats: Most expanded thyroid clonotypes above 0.001 also appeared in blood.

Amplification of TCR beta CDR3 regions was performed using RNA transcripts as template. The primer set for the first-round RT-PCR of the TCR CDR3 was HTBI. A single record per CDR3 protein comes from TCRdb applying MiXCR to the multiplex PCR reads. The sample carries 550,000 to 850,000 distinct CDR3 sequences, 18% recorded once. The V gene is TRBV5-6, the J gene TRBJ1-2, with 7 positions matching TRBD1. The source is a woman between 45 and 60 years old with Graves' hyperthyroidism that later progressed to Graves' ophthalmopathy. The sample taken for sequencing was blood. DNA of the CDR3: TGTGCCAGCAGCGATTACAGGGGTCTCGACTATGGCTACACCTTC. Its protein is CASSDYRGLDYGYTF.